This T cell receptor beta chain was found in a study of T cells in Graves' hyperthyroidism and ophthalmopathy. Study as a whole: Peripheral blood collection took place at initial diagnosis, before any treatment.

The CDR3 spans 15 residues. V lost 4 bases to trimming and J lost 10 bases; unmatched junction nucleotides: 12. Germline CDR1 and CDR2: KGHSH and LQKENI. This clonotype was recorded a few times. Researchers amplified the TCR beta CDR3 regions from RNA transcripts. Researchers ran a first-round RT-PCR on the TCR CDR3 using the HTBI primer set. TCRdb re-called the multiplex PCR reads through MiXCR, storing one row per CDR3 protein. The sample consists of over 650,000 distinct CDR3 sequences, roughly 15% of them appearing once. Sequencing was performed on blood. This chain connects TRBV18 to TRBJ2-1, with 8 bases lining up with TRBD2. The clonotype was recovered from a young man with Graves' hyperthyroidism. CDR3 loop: CASSRTTHAGGEQFF. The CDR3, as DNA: TGTGCCAGCTCACGAACAACCCATGCGGGGGGAGAGCAGTTCTTC.